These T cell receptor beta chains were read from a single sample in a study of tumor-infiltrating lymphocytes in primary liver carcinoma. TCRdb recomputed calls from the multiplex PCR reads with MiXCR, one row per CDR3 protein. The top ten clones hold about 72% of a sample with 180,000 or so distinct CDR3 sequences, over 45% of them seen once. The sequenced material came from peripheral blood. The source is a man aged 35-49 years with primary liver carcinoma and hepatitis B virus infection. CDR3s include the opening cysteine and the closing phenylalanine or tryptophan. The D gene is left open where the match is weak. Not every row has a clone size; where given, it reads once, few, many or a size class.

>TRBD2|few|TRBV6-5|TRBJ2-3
CASSLAGTTSSTDTQYF
TGTGCCAGCAGTTTAGCCGGGACTACTTCTAGCACAGATACGCAGTATTTT
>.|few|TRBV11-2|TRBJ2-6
CASSLTGSTGANVLTF
TGTGCCAGCAGCTTAACAGGGTCTACCGGGGCCAACGTCCTGACTTTC
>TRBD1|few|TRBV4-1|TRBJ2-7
CASSQDLGQGAGEQYF
TGCGCCAGCAGCCAAGATTTGGGACAGGGGGCGGGTGAGCAGTACTTC
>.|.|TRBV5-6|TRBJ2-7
CASSPRDGYEQYF
TGTGCCAGCAGCCCAAGGGACGGGTACGAGCAGTACTTC
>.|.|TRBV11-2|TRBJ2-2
CASSFRGGTWELFF
TGTGCCAGCAGCTTCAGGGGAGGGACCTGGGAGCTGTTTTTT
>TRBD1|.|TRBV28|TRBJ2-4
CASSSDRSRAKNIQYF
TGTGCCAGCAGTTCGGACAGGTCGAGGGCCAAAAACATTCAGTACTTC
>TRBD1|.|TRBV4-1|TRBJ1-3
CASSKTGHSGNTIYF
TGCGCCAGCTCTAAGACAGGGCACTCTGGAAACACCATATATTTT
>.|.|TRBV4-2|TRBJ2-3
CASSQEGGLSTDTQCF
TGTGCCAGCAGCCAAGAAGGCGGTCTAAGCACAGATACGCAGTGTTTT
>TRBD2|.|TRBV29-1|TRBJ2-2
CSVGSGPNTGELFF
TGCAGCGTTGGTAGCGGGCCAAACACCGGGGAGCTGTTTTTT
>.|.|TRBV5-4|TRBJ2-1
CACSLATEIYNERFF
TGTGCCTGCAGCTTGGCAACAGAAATATACAATGAGCGGTTCTTC
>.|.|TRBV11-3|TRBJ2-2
CASGPYVGELFF
TGTGCCAGCGGCCCTTACGTCGGGGAGCTGTTTTTT
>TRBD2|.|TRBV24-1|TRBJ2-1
CATSGSLAGGYNEQFF
TGTGCCACCAGTGGCTCCCTAGCGGGAGGCTACAATGAGCAGTTCTTC
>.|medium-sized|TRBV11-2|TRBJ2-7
CASSLTDTAYEQYF
TGTGCCAGCAGCTTAACTGACACTGCCTACGAGCAGTACTTC
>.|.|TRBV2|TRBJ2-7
CASILGPTDEQYF
TGTGCCAGCATCCTGGGGCCAACGGATGAGCAGTACTTC
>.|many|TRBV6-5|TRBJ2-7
CASTRETGTYEQYF
TGTGCCAGCACCCGCGAGACAGGCACCTACGAGCAGTACTTC
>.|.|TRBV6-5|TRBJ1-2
CASSEEGRIHTF
TGTGCCAGCAGTGAAGAAGGGCGGATACACACCTTC
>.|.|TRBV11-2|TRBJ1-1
CASSLYGVRSTEAFF
TGTGCCAGCAGCTTGTATGGGGTGAGGAGCACTGAAGCTTTCTTT
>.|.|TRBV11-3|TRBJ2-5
CASGLNGQEAQYF
TGTGCCAGCGGCTTAAACGGGCAAGAGGCCCAGTACTTC
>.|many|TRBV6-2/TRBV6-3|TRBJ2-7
CASSSYDFRQIYEQYF
TGTGCCAGCAGTTCATATGACTTTCGCCAAATCTACGAGCAGTACTTC
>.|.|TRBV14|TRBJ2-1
CPSSHLGHNEQFF
TGTCCCAGCAGCCACCTCGGCCACAATGAGCAGTTCTTC
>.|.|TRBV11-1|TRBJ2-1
CTRSSNLRSGNEQFF
TGTACCAGAAGCTCCAATCTGAGAAGCGGGAATGAGCAGTTCTTC
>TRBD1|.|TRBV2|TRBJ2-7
CAGMDRGNEQYF
TGTGCCGGGATGGACAGGGGTAACGAGCAGTACTTC
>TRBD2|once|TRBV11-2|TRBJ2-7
CASRRLAGDRYEQYF
TGTGCCAGCAGACGCCTAGCGGGAGATCGATACGAGCAGTACTTC
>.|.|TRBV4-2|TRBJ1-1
CASKRDGMNTEAFF
TGTGCCAGCAAGAGGGACGGTATGAACACTGAAGCTTTCTTT
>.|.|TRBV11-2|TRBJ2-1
CASSLGSLGGCNEQFF
TGTGCCAGCAGCTTAGGATCGCTAGGGGGATGTAATGAGCAGTTCTTC
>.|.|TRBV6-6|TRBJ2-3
CASSYKREFTVTQYF
TGTGCCAGCAGTTACAAAAGGGAGTTCACAGTTACGCAGTATTTT
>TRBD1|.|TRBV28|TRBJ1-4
CASRRQGREEKLFF
TGTGCCAGCAGACGACAGGGAAGGGAGGAAAAACTGTTTTTT
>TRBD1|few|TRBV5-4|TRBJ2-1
CASSFRQGADNEQFF
TGTGCCAGCAGCTTCAGACAGGGGGCAGACAATGAGCAGTTCTTC
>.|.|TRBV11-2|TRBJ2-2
CASSPTTRNTGELFF
TGTGCCAGCAGCCCGACGACACGCAACACCGGGGAACTGTTTTTT
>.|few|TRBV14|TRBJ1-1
CASSVAQEAFF
TGTGCCAGCAGCGTGGCGCAGGAAGCTTTCTTT
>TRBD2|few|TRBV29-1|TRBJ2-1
CSVRGLAGGNEQFF
TGCAGCGTTCGGGGACTAGCGGGAGGGAATGAGCAGTTCTTC
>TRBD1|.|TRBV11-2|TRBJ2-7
CASSLQGQTLNEQYF
TGTGCCAGCAGCTTACAGGGACAGACCTTAAACGAGCAGTACTTC
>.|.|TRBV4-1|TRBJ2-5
CASSQAGRKKLREETQCF
TGTGCCAGCAGCCAAGCCGGACGGAAAAAACTGAGAGAAGAGACCCAGTGCTTC
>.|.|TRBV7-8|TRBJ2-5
CASSLGKQETQYF
TGTGCCAGCAGCTTAGGCAAGCAAGAGACCCAGTACTTC
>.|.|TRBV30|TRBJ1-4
CAWSGETGEKLFF
TGTGCCTGGAGTGGTGAAACCGGTGAAAAACTGTTTTTT
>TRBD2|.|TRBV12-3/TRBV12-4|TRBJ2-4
CASSSLAADDIQYF
TGTGCCAGCAGCTCCCTAGCGGCTGATGACATTCAGTACTTC
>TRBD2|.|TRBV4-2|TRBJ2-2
CASSPLGSGSNIGELFF
TGTGCCAGCAGCCCGCTGGGGAGCGGGAGTAATATCGGGGAGCTGTTTTTT
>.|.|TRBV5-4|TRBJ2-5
CASSSGRGEETQYF
TGTGCCAGCAGCTCTGGTAGGGGGGAAGAGACCCAATACTTC
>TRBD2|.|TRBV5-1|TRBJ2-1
CASSFPTGGPGSSYNEQFF
TGCGCCAGCAGCTTTCCAACGGGAGGGCCGGGGAGCTCCTACAATGAGCAGTTCTTC
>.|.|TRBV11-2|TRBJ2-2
CDSSLDFGGGELFF
TGTGACAGCAGCTTAGATTTTGGCGGCGGGGAGCTGTTTTTT
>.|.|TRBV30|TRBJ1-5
CAWTPGVGQPQHF
TGTGCCTGGACCCCAGGGGTGGGTCAGCCCCAGCATTTT
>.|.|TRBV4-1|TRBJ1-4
CASSQDHGFNEKLFF
TGCGCCAGCAGCCAAGATCATGGCTTTAATGAAAAACTGTTTTTT
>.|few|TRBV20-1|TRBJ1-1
CSAVSLDNTEAFF
TGCAGTGCCGTTTCCTTAGATAACACTGAAGCTTTCTTT
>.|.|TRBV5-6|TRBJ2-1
CASSPWVPLEQFF
TGTGCCAGCAGCCCCTGGGTGCCACTGGAGCAGTTCTTC
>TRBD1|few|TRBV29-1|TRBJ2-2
CSVVGGGHTGELFF
TGCAGCGTGGTAGGGGGCGGTCACACCGGGGAGCTGTTTTTT
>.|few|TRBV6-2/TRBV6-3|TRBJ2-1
CASSYDWGHPDNEQFF
TGTGCCAGCAGTTACGATTGGGGTCACCCGGACAATGAGCAGTTCTTC
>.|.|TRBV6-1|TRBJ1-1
CASFRPVVNTEAFF
TGTGCCAGCTTCCGGCCGGTGGTGAACACTGAAGCTTTCTTT
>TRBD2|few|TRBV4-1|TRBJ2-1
CASSPSGYEQFF
TGCGCCAGCAGCCCTAGCGGGTATGAGCAGTTCTTC
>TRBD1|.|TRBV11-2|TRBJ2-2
CTNSLGGANTGELFF
TGTACCAACAGCTTAGGGGGCGCGAACACCGGGGAGCTGTTTTTT
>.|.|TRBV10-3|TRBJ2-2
CTSTGWDTGELFF
TGTACCAGTACAGGCTGGGACACCGGGGAGCTGTTTTTT
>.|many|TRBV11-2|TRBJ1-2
CASSLVGAGDERGYTF
TGTGCCAGCAGCTTAGTAGGGGCAGGGGATGAAAGAGGCTACACCTTC
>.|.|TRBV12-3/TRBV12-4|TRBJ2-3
CASRLQGVGTDTQYF
TGTGCCAGCAGACTCCAGGGCGTGGGCACAGATACGCAGTATTTT
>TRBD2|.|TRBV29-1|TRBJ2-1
CSVDGTSGNSSNEQFF
TGCAGCGTCGATGGGACTAGCGGGAATTCCTCCAATGAGCAGTTCTTC
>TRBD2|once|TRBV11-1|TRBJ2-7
CASNSGLAGDKQYF
TGTGCCAGCAACTCCGGACTAGCGGGAGACAAGCAGTACTTC
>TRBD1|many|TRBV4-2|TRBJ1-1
CASSQGQGPNTEAFF
TGTGCCAGCAGCCAGGGACAGGGACCGAACACTGAAGCTTTCTTT